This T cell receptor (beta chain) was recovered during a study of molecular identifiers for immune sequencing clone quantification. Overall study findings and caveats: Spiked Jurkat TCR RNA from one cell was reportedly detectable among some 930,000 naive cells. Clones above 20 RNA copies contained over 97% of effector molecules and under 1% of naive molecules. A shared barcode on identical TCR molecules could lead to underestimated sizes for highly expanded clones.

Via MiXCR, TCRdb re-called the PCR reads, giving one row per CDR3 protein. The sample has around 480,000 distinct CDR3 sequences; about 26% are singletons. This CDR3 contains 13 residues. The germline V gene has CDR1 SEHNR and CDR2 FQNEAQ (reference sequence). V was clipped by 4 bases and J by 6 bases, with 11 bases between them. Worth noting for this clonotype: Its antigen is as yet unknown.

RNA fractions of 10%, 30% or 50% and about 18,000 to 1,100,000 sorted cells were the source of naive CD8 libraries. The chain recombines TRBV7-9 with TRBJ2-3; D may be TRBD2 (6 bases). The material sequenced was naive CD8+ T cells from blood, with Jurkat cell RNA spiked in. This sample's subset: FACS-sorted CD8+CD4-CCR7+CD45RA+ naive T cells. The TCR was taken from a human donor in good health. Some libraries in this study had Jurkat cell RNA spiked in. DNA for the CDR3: TGTGCCAGCAGCTCTCCGGAGGGGGATACGCAGTATTTT. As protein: CASSSPEGDTQYF.